This record concerns one T cell receptor beta chain sequence. The sample is drawn from a study of T-cell reconstitution after alpha-beta-depleted transplantation in children. Preparation of the TCRbeta library was carried out with unique molecular identifiers. Each CDR3 protein is one row after TCRdb ran MiXCR on the PCR reads. The top ten hold less than 6.5% of the sample, which has hundreds of thousands of distinct CDR3 sequences, around 12% seen once. Germline V gene data show CDR1 as LNHNV and CDR2 as YYDKDF (reference sequence). Trimming stripped 0 bases from V and 3 bases from J, with 8 bases between. The CDR3 totals 15 residues.

The material was PBMCs from the stem cell graft donor, obtained from the stem cell graft. This sequence joins TRBV15 and TRBJ1-4; D is unclear. This sequence originates from a human donor who donated a stem cell graft to a child with combined immunodeficiency. CDR3: CATSRDVASNEKLFF. Written as DNA, the CDR3 is TGTGCCACCAGCAGAGATGTAGCCTCTAATGAAAAACTGTTTTTT.